This TCR beta chain was profiled in a study of blood T cell repertoires in COVID-19. The overall study: Samples taken during acute and convalescent COVID-19 were collected in the United States, Italy and Spain.

J lost 1 base, V lost 4 bases, and 3 bases had no gene match. CDR1 and CDR2 (germline): MRHNA, SNTAGT. CDR3 length: 15 residues. TCRdb keeps only in-frame clones here, not all; method: immunoSEQ multiplex PCR. The data contain 130,000 to 150,000 clones, around 91% of them singletons. Seattle researchers signed up patients amid active infection and tracked them longitudinally. The sequence came from a man aged 18 to 29 with COVID-19, enrolled during active disease. The chain carries TRBV6-4 and TRBJ2-1, with 8 positions matching TRBD2. What was sequenced was peripheral blood. The CDR3 nucleotides are TGTGCCAGCAGTGCTTTAGCGGGATCCTACAATGAGCAGTTCTTC. Translating it yields CASSALAGSYNEQFF.